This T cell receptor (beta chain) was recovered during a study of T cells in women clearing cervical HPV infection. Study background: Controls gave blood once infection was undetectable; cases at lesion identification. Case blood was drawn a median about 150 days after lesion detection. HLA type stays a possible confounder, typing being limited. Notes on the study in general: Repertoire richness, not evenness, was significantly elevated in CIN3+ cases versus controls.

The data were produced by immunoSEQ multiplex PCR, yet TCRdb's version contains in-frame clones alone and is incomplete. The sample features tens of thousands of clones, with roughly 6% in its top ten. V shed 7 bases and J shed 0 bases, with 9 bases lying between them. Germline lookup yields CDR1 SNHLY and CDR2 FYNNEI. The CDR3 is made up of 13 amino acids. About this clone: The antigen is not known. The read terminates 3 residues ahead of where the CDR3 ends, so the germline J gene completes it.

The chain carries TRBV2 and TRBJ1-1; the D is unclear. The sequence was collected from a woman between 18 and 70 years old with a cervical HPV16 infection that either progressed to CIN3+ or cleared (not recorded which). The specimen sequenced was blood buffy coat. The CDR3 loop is CASNEALNTEAFF. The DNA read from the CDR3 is TGTGCCAGCAACGAGGCTTTGAACACTGAA.